This T cell receptor (beta chain) was observed in a study of T cells after yellow fever vaccination. TCRdb called the 5' RACE reads again in MiXCR, with one record for every CDR3 protein. The sample carries 150,000 to 200,000 distinct CDR3 sequences, 5.5% to 7.5% recorded once. This clonotype has more than one count but fewer than ten. The CDR3 is 14 amino acids. Germline V CDR1 and CDR2: SGHNT, YYREEE (reference sequence). Trimming took 4 bases from V and 2 from J; bases not matched to a gene: 5. This specimen consisted of CD4+ T cells sorted from PBMCs, obtained on the day of the first yellow fever vaccination. This chain links TRBV5-4 with TRBJ2-5; 7 positions agree with TRBD1. This sequence was found in a man in his late teens or twenties who received the YFV17D yellow fever vaccine. CDR3 sequence reads: CASSAKQGQETQYF. The DNA for the CDR3 is TGTGCCAGCAGCGCCAAACAGGGGCAAGAGACCCAGTACTTC.